These T cell receptor beta chains were read from a single sample in a study of blood T cell repertoires in COVID-19. Measured with immunoSEQ multiplex PCR; TCRdb has only the in-frame clones, and not every one. The data show under 450,000 clones, approximately 86% seen once. Material for sequencing was peripheral blood. The origin of the receptors is a woman aged 60-70 years with COVID-19, enrolled during active disease. Both conserved end residues are part of each CDR3. A D gene is named only where the DNA matches it firmly. Expanded clones are given a class, and other clones once, few, many or no size at all.

cdr3_length | j_call | clone_size | d_call | v_call | cdr3_nt | cdr3_aa
16 | TRBJ2-1 | . | . | TRBV4-1 | TGCGCCAGCAGCCAATCTGAGACTCTCGTCACGGATGAGCAGTTCTTC | CASSQSETLVTDEQFF
14 | TRBJ1-2 | . | TRBD1 | TRBV30 | TGTGCCTGGAGTGTTGACAGGGGGCTGTATGGCTACACCTTC | CAWSVDRGLYGYTF
16 | TRBJ2-2 | . | TRBD1 | TRBV18 | TGTGCCAGCTCAATCTCACAGGGGGTCAACACCGGGGAGCTGTTTTTT | CASSISQGVNTGELFF
14 | TRBJ2-3 | . | TRBD1 | TRBV10-2 | TGCGCCAGCACCGGGACAGGACGCACAGATACGCAGTATTTT | CASTGTGRTDTQYF
13 | TRBJ1-2 | . | . | TRBV2 | TGTGCCAACAACAGGGAAAATAACTATGGCTACACCTTC | CANNRENNYGYTF
14 | TRBJ2-7 | . | . | TRBV7-9 | TGTGCCAGCAGCTTACGGTCAGGGTTTGACGAGCAGTACTTC | CASSLRSGFDEQYF
17 | TRBJ2-3 | . | TRBD2 | TRBV5-1 | TGCGCCAGCAGCTTCCCTAGCGGGGGCCTTCGCACAGATACGCAGTATTTT | CASSFPSGGLRTDTQYF
12 | TRBJ1-6 | . | TRBD1 | TRBV6-2/TRBV6-3 | TGTGCCAGCAGTAACCCCACAGGGGGCGCGGACTTT | CASSNPTGGADF
15 | TRBJ2-7 | once | TRBD1 | TRBV6-6 | TGTGCCAGCAGTTATGGGCGACAGGGAGTCTACGAGCAGTACTTC | CASSYGRQGVYEQYF
12 | TRBJ2-1 | . | TRBD2 | TRBV6-5 | TGTGCCAGCAGGCCCGGGACTAGCCGAGAGTTCTTC | CASRPGTSREFF
14 | TRBJ1-2 | . | . | TRBV9 | TGTGCCAGCAGCCCCCTCGGGGGGGTTGAAGGCTACACCTTC | CASSPLGGVEGYTF
15 | TRBJ2-1 | once | . | TRBV7-6 | TGTGCCAGCAGCTTAGCTCGGGGGAGTGGGGGTGAGCAGTTCTTC | CASSLARGSGGEQFF
14 | TRBJ1-5 | few | . | TRBV19 | TGTGCCAGTAAGGTTCAGGCCCTAAATCAGCCCCAGCATTTT | CASKVQALNQPQHF
16 | TRBJ2-1 | . | . | TRBV11-2 | TGTGCCAGCAGCTTAGGGTCCCCTACTAATTACAATGAGCAGTTCTTC | CASSLGSPTNYNEQFF
14 | TRBJ1-6 | . | . | TRBV3-1/TRBV3-2 | TGTGCCAGCAGCCTCACAGTCTCCGGTTCACCCCTCCACTTT | CASSLTVSGSPLHF
17 | TRBJ2-3 | . | . | TRBV5-1 | TGCGCCAGCAGCCTACTCTCTAGACTCGAGTCCCCAGATACGCAGTATTTT | CASSLLSRLESPDTQYF
16 | TRBJ2-3 | . | TRBD2 | TRBV9 | TGTGCCAGCAGCGTAGAGAGGCGGGGGAGGATAGATACGCAGTATTTT | CASSVERRGRIDTQYF
16 | TRBJ1-1 | . | . | TRBV24-1 | TGTGCCACCAGTGATAATGGACAGATCGGGGACACTGAAGCTTTCTTT | CATSDNGQIGDTEAFF
13 | TRBJ2-2 | once | TRBD1 | TRBV7-9 | TGTGCCAGCAGCCCACAGGGGTACGGGGAGCTGTTTTTT | CASSPQGYGELFF
13 | TRBJ2-7 | . | TRBD2 | TRBV19 | TGTGCGAGTGGGTTAGCGGGGACTTACGAGCAGTACTTC | CASGLAGTYEQYF
15 | TRBJ1-2 | . | TRBD1 | TRBV6-5 | TGTGCCAGCAGTTATCGAGGACAGGGGTTGGATGGCTACACCTTC | CASSYRGQGLDGYTF
14 | TRBJ2-7 | once | . | TRBV6-1 | TGTGCCAGCAGTGAAAGGGGCGGCTCCTACGAGCAGTACTTC | CASSERGGSYEQYF
15 | TRBJ2-3 | . | . | TRBV5-1 | TGCGCCAGCAGCTTGGGGGGCGCGGGGACTTATACGCAGTATTTT | CASSLGGAGTYTQYF
18 | TRBJ2-2 | . | TRBD1 | TRBV5-5 | TGTGCCAGCAGCTCTAATAGACAGGGTATAACGAACACCGGGGAGCTGTTTTTT | CASSSNRQGITNTGELFF
16 | TRBJ2-7 | . | . | TRBV7-3 | TGTGCCAGCAGCTTAAGTCCACCGGGGTCAGAGTACGAGCAGTACTTC | CASSLSPPGSEYEQYF
16 | TRBJ2-3 | . | . | TRBV30 | TGTGCCTGGGGACCGGGATATGGGGGCCGGGGAGATACGCAGTATTTT | CAWGPGYGGRGDTQYF
14 | TRBJ1-2 | few | . | TRBV6-1 | TGTGCCAGCAGTGATACAGGGCGGCGGGATGGCTACACCTTC | CASSDTGRRDGYTF
15 | TRBJ2-1 | once | . | TRBV28 | TGTGCCAGCAGTTTTGGGGGGGCCGGTAGTTATGAGCAGTTCTTC | CASSFGGAGSYEQFF
15 | TRBJ1-6 | . | TRBD1 | TRBV19 | TGTGCCAGTAGTATGGGACAGTTCTATAATTCACCCCTCCACTTT | CASSMGQFYNSPLHF
15 | TRBJ2-5 | . | . | TRBV11-2 | TGTGCCAGCAGCTTAGGAGCGGTGGTCTGGGAGACCCAGTACTTC | CASSLGAVVWETQYF
13 | TRBJ2-5 | few | . | TRBV5-1 | TGCGCCAGCTTTTGGGGCAACTCGGAGACCCAGTACTTC | CASFWGNSETQYF
14 | TRBJ1-4 | . | TRBD1 | TRBV14 | TGTGCCAGCAGCCGACGGACAGGGATCGAAAAACTGTTTTTT | CASSRRTGIEKLFF
15 | TRBJ2-7 | . | . | TRBV21-1 | TGTGCCAGCAGCAAAGAGGCGGGGTTTCGTTACGAGCAGTACTTC | CASSKEAGFRYEQYF
14 | TRBJ1-2 | . | . | TRBV11-3 | TGTGCCAGCAGCTCAACAGGCTCTAACTATGGCTACACCTTC | CASSSTGSNYGYTF
12 | TRBJ2-7 | . | . | TRBV7-2 | TGTGCCAGCAGCTCCTTTTCCTACGAGCAGTACTTC | CASSSFSYEQYF
14 | TRBJ1-1 | . | . | TRBV11-1 | TGTGCCAGCAGCTTAGTAAACCGAGGCACTGAAGCTTTCTTT | CASSLVNRGTEAFF
14 | TRBJ2-5 | . | TRBD1 | TRBV19 | TGTGCCAGTAGCCGGGACAGATTGCAAGGGACCCAGTACTTC | CASSRDRLQGTQYF